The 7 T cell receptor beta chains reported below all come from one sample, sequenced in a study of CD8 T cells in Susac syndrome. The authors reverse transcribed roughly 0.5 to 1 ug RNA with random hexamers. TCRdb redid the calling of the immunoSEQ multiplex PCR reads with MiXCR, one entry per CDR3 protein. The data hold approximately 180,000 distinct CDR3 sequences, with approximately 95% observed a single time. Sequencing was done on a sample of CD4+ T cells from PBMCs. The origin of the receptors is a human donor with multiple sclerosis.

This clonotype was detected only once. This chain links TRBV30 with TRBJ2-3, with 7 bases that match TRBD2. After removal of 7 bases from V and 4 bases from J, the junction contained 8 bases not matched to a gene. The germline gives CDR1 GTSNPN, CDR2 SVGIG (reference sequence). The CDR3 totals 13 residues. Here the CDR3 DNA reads TGTGCCTCCGGGAGGTCAGGTTCAGATACGCAGTATTTT. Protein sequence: CASGRSGSDTQYF.

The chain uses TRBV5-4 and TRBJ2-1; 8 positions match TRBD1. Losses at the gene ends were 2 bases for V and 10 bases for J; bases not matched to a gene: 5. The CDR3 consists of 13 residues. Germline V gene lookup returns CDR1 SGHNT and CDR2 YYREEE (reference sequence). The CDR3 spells CASSLPTGGEQFF. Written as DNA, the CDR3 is TGTGCCAGCAGCTTACCAACAGGGGGGGAGCAGTTCTTC. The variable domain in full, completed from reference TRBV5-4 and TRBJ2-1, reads ETGVTQSPTHLIKTRGQQVTLRCSSQSGHNTVSWYQQALGQGPQFIFQYYREEENGRGNFPPRFSGLQFPNYSSELNVNALELDDSALYLCASSLPTGGEQFFGPGTRLTVL.

CDR3 DNA: TGCAGCGTTGAAGAGGGACAGGGCTACGAGCAGTACTTC. This gives the protein CSVEEGQGYEQYF. This chain connects TRBV29-1 to TRBJ2-7, with TRBD1 matching over 9 bases. V dropped 0 bases and J dropped 3; count of bases not matched to a gene: 0. Looked up from germline, CDR1 is SQVTM and CDR2 is ANQGSEA. The CDR3 contains 13 residues.

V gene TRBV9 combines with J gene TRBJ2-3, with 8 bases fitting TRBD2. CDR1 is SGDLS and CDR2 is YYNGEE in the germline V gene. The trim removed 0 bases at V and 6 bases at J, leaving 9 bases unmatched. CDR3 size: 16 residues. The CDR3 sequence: CASSVAGGVASDTQYF. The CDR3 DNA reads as TGTGCCAGCAGCGTAGCCGGGGGGGTAGCATCCGATACGCAGTATTTT. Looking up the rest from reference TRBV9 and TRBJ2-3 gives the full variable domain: DSGVTQTPKHLITATGQRVTLRCSPRSGDLSVYWYQQSLDQGLQFLIQYYNGEERAKGNILERFSAQQFPDLHSELNLSSLELGDSALYFCASSVAGGVASDTQYFGPGTRLTVL.

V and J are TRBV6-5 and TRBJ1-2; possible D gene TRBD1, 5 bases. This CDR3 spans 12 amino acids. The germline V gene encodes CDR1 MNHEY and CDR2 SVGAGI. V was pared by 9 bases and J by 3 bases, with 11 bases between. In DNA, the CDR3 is TGTGCCAGTTCGGGCAGGGACTATGGCTACACCTTC. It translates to CASSGRDYGYTF.

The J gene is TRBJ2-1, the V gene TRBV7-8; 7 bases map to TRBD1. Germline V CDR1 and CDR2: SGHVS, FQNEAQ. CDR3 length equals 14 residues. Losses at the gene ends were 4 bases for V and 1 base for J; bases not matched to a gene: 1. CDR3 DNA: TGTGCCAGCAGCTCCAGGGGGTCCTACAATGAGCAGTTCTTC. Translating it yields CASSSRGSYNEQFF.

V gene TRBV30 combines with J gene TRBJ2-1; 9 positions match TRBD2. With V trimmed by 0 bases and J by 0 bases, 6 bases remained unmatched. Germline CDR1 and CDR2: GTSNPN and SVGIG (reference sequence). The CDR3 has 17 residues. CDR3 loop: CAWSVRRLADSYNEQFF. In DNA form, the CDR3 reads TGTGCCTGGAGTGTACGTCGACTAGCGGACTCCTACAATGAGCAGTTCTTC.